This T cell receptor beta chain was identified during a study of T cell responses to AZD1222 COVID-19 vaccine. Findings and caveats of the study: It should be noted that donors were predominantly white British and more often female, and clonal diversity was possibly underestimated. Nearly half of spike-specific TCRs reportedly target variant regions that are unmutated in the B.1.351 and B.1.1.7 variants. Spike as a whole was targeted by vaccine-associated CD4 TCRs, dominant at 160-218 and 743-854.

With respect to this clone: The antigen remains undetermined.

Using immunoSEQ multiplex PCR, the repertoire was profiled, and TCRdb retains in-frame clones only, with some absent. This table holds 100,000 or so clones, just over 90% found once. Germline V CDR1 and CDR2: KGHSH, LQKENI. This CDR3 spans 14 amino acids. With V trimmed by 2 bases and J by 7 bases, 5 bases remained unmatched. This TCR derives from an adult who received the AZD1222 COVID-19 vaccine. The chain has TRBV18 and TRBJ1-5; 7 nucleotides align to TRBD1. Specimen: peripheral blood, collected 28 days after the second AZD1222 dose. The CDR3: CASSPGQAGQPQHF. CDR3 coding DNA: TGTGCCAGCTCACCAGGACAGGCTGGGCAGCCCCAGCATTTT. Full variable domain (outside the CDR3, taken from reference TRBV18 and TRBJ1-5): NAGVMQNPRHLVRRRGQEARLRCSPMKGHSHVYWYRQLPEEGLKFMVYLQKENIIDESGMPKERFSAEFPKEGPSILRIQQVVRGDSAAYFCASSPGQAGQPQHFGDGTRLSIL.